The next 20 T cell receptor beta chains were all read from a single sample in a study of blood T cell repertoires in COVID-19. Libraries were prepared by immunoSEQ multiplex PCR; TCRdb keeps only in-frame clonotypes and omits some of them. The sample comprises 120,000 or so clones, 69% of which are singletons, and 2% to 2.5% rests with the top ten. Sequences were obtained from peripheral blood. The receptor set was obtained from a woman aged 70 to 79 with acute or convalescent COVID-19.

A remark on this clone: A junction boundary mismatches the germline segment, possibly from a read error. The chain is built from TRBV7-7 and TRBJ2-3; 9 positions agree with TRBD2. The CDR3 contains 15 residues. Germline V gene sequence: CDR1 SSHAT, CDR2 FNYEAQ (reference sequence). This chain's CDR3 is CASSLTSGPTDTQYF. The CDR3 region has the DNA TGTGCTAGCAGCTTGACTAGCGGCCCTACAGATACGCAGTATTTT.

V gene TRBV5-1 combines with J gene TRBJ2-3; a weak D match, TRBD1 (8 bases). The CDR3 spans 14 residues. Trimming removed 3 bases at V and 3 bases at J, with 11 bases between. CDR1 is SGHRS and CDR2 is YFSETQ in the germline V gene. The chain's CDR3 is CASSSQGGTDTQYF. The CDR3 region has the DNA TGCGCCAGCAGCTCACAGGGGGGGACAGATACGCAGTATTTT.

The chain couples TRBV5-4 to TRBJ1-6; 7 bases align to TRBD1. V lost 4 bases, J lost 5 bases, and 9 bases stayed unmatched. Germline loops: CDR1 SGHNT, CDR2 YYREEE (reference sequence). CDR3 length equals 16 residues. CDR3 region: CASSDNDRAHNSPLHF. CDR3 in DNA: TGTGCCAGCAGCGACAACGACAGGGCCCATAATTCACCCCTCCACTTT.

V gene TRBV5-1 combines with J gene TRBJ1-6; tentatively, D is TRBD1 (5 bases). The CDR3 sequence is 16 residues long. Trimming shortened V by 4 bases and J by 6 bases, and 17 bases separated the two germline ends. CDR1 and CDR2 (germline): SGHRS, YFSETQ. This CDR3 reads CASSPGDQGVNSPLHF. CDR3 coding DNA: TGCGCCAGCAGCCCGGGGGACCAAGGGGTTAATTCACCCCTCCACTTT.

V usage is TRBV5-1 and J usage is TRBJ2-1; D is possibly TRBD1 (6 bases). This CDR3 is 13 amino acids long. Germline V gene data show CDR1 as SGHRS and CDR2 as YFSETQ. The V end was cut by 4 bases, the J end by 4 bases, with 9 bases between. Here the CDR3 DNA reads TGCGCCAGCAGCCCACAGGGATACAATGAGCAGTTCTTC. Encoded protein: CASSPQGYNEQFF.

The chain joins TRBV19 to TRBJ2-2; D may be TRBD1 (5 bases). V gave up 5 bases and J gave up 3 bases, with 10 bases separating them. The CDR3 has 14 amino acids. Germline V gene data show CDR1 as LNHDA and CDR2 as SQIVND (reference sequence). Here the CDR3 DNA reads TGTGCCAGTAGTCCTCGACAGCACACCGGGGAGCTGTTTTTT. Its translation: CASSPRQHTGELFF.

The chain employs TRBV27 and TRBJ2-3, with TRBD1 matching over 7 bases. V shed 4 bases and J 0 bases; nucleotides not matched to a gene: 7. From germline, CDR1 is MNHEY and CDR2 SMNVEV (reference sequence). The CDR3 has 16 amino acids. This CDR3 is CASSSGNRGSTDTQYF. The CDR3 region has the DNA TGTGCCAGCAGTTCCGGGAACAGGGGTAGCACAGATACGCAGTATTTT.

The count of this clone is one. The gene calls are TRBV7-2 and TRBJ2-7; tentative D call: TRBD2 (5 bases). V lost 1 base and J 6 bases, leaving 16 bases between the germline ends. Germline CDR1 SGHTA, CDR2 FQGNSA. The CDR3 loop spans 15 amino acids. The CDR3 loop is CASSLVRSFEGEQYF. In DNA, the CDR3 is TGTGCCAGCAGCTTAGTACGTAGCTTTGAGGGCGAGCAGTACTTC.

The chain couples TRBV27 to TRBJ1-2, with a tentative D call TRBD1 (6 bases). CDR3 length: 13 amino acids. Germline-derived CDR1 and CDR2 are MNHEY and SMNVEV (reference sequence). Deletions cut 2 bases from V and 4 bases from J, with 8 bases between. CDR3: CASSLGQSYGYTF. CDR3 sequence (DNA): TGTGCCAGCAGTTTAGGACAGAGCTATGGCTACACCTTC.

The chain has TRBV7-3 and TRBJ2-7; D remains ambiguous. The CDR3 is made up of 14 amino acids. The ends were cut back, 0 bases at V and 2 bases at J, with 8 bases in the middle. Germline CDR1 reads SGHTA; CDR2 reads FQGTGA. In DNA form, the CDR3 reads TGTGCCAGCAGCTTAACGCCAACAGCCTACGAGCAGTACTTC. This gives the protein CASSLTPTAYEQYF.

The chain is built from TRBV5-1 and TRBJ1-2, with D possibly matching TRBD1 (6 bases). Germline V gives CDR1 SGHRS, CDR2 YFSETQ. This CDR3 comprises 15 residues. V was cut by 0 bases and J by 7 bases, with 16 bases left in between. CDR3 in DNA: TGCGCCAGCAGCTTGGAAGGGGGGCGCGGGGGTGGCTACACCTTC. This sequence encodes CASSLEGGRGGGYTF.

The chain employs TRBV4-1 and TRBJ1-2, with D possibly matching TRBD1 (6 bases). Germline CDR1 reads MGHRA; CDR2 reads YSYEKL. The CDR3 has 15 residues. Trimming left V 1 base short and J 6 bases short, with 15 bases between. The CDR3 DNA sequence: TGCGCCAGCAGCCAAGTTTTAGGGGGGGTTAATGGCTACACCTTC. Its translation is CASSQVLGGVNGYTF.

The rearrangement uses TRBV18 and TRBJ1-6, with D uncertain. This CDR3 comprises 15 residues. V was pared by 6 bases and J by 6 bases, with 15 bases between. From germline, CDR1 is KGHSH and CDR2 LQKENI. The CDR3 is CASSPTREPNSPLHF. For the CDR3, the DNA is TGTGCCAGCTCGCCTACTAGGGAGCCTAATTCACCCCTCCACTTT.

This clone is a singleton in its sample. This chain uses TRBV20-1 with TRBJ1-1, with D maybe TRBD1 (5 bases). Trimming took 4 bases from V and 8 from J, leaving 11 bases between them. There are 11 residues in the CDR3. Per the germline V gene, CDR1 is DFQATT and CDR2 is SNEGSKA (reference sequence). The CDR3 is CSATHGQEAFF. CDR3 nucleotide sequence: TGCAGTGCTACCCACGGACAAGAAGCTTTCTTT.

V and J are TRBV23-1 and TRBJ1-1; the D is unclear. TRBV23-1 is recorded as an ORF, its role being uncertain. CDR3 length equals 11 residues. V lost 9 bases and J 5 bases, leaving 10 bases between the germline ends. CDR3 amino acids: CARLPGTEAFF. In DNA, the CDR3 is TGCGCCAGGTTACCGGGGACTGAAGCTTTCTTT.

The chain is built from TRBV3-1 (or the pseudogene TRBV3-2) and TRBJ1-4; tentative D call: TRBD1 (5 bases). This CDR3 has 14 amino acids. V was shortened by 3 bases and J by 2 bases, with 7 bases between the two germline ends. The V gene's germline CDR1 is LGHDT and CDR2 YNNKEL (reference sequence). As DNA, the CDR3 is TGTGCCAGCAGCCAGGGACTGACTAATGAAAAACTGTTTTTT. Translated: CASSQGLTNEKLFF.

The CDR3 is CASSLTGVNNSPLHF. CDR3 coding DNA: TGTGCCAGCAGCTTGACAGGGGTCAATAATTCACCCCTCCACTTT. V gene TRBV28 combines with J gene TRBJ1-6, with 8 bases fitting TRBD1. The CDR3 extends over 15 amino acids. V lost 6 bases to trimming and J lost 5 bases; unmatched junction nucleotides: 6. Germline CDR1 reads MDHEN; CDR2 reads SYDVKM.

CDR3 in amino acids: CASSTRTDLTDTQYF. Written as DNA, the CDR3 is TGTGCCAGCTCAACAAGGACAGACCTCACAGATACGCAGTATTTT. The chain joins TRBV18 to TRBJ2-3; tentatively, D is TRBD1 (6 bases). Between the trimmed V and J ends, which lost 5 bases and 2 bases, there was a span of 14 bases. This CDR3 region has 15 residues. Germline lookup yields CDR1 KGHSH and CDR2 LQKENI.

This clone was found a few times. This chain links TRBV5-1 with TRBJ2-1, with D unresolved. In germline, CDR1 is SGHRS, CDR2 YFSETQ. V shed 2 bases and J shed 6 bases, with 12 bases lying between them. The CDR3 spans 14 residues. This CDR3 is CASSFYVNGNEQFF. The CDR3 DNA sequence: TGCGCCAGCAGCTTTTACGTGAACGGCAATGAGCAGTTCTTC.

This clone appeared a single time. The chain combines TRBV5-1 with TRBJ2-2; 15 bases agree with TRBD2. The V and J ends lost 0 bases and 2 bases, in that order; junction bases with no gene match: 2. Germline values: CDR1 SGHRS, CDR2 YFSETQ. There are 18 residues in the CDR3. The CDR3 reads CASSLGGLAGGNTGELFF. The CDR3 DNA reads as TGCGCCAGCAGCTTGGGGGGACTAGCGGGAGGAAACACCGGGGAGCTGTTTTTT. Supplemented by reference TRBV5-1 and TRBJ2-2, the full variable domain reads KAGVTQTPRYLIKTRGQQVTLSCSPISGHRSVSWYQQTPGQGLQFLFEYFSETQRNKGNFPGRFSGRQFSNSRSEMNVSTLELGDSALYLCASSLGGLAGGNTGELFFGEGSRLTVL.